This T cell receptor (beta chain) emerged from a study of identical twins. Germline V gene sequence: CDR1 LGHDT, CDR2 YNNKEL (reference sequence). The V and J ends lost 3 bases and 4 bases respectively, with 13 bases between them. The CDR3 is 16 amino acids. TCRdb called the 5' RACE reads again in MiXCR, with one record for every CDR3 protein. This table has approximately 490,000 distinct CDR3 sequences, 20% to 25% appearing once. A further study also used this sample, focusing on yellow fever vaccine responses in identical twins.

The rearrangement uses TRBV3-1 and TRBJ2-6; a weak D match, TRBD2 (6 bases). The receptor was derived from a woman aged 18-29 years in good health. The sequenced sample was CD4+ T cells sorted from blood. The DNA of the CDR3 is TGTGCCAGCAGCCACATTGCGGGGCCAGGGGCCAACGTCCTGACTTTC. Residues: CASSHIAGPGANVLTF.